This passage covers 19 T cell receptor beta chains from one sample sequenced in a study of PD-L1 blockade in urothelial cancer. Assay: immunoSEQ multiplex PCR; the TCRdb copy retains only in-frame clones and omits some. The table has some 51,000 clones, 70% to 90% seen once. The specimen comprised PBMCs, sampled around atezolizumab (anti-PD-L1) treatment. These receptors came from a man aged 55 to 70 with urothelial cancer.

This chain joins TRBV29-1 and TRBJ1-3; 8 nucleotides line up with TRBD1. Germline V lookup: CDR1 SQVTM, CDR2 ANQGSEA. The CDR3 totals 14 residues. V was pared by 2 bases and J by 4 bases, with 4 bases of the junction left unmatched. The CDR3 DNA reads TGCAGCGTTGAACGACAGGGGATAGGAAACACCATATATTTT. Protein sequence: CSVERQGIGNTIYF.

The chain couples TRBV5-1 to TRBJ1-1; D is ambiguous. Germline values: CDR1 SGHRS, CDR2 YFSETQ. Trimming cost V 0 bases and J 1 base, with 13 bases left between them. The CDR3 contains 16 residues. The CDR3 loop is CASSLALTRENTEAFF. The CDR3 DNA follows: TGCGCCAGCAGCTTGGCCCTCACACGGGAGAACACTGAAGCTTTCTTT.

The chain has TRBV5-4 and TRBJ1-5; TRBD1 matches at 7 bases. After removal of 4 bases from V and 6 bases from J, the junction contained 4 bases not matched to a gene. CDR1 and CDR2 from the germline V gene are SGHNT and YYREEE (reference sequence). The CDR3 runs to 13 residues. The CDR3 DNA is TGTGCCAGCAGCCCCCCAGGGGGTCAGCCCCAGCATTTT. This translates into CASSPPGGQPQHF.

V is TRBV2 and J is TRBJ2-5; weak D call: TRBD1 (6 bases). The CDR3 runs to 12 residues. Germline assignment: CDR1 SNHLY and CDR2 FYNNEI. Trimming stripped 6 bases from V and 5 bases from J, with 10 bases between. The CDR3 DNA reads as TGTGCCAGCAGAGAGGACAGCGAGACCCAGTACTTC. Protein: CASREDSETQYF. The full variable domain, completed using reference TRBV2 and TRBJ2-5, is EPEVTQTPSHQVTQMGQEVILRCVPISNHLYFYWYRQILGQKVEFLVSFYNNEISEKSEIFDDQFSVERPDGSNFTLKIRSTKLEDSAMYFCASREDSETQYFGPGTRLLVL.

This clone was observed a few times. The chain is built from TRBV6-6 and TRBJ1-1, with D tentatively TRBD1 (6 bases). The CDR3 length is 14 residues. Germline loops: CDR1 MNHNY, CDR2 SVGAGI (reference sequence). V lost 5 bases and J lost 1, with 11 bases in between. The CDR3 sequence: CASSLLGGNTEAFF. CDR3 sequence (DNA): TGTGCCAGCAGTCTCTTAGGGGGGAACACTGAAGCTTTCTTT.

The genes are TRBV9 and TRBJ1-6; 8 nucleotides agree with TRBD1. The CDR3 extends over 17 amino acids. Losses at the gene ends were 3 bases for V and 3 bases for J; bases not matched to a gene: 8. Germline V CDR1 and CDR2: SGDLS, YYNGEE. The CDR3 here is CASSARQGLYYNSPLHF. The DNA of the CDR3 is TGTGCCAGCAGCGCTCGACAGGGGCTGTACTATAATTCACCCCTCCACTTT.

The sample holds a few counts of this clone. The V gene is TRBV5-3, the J gene TRBJ1-2; the D is unclear. TRBV5-3 is an open reading frame whose function is uncertain. Trimming removed 8 bases from V and 8 bases from J, with 13 bases in between. This CDR3 has 11 residues. This CDR3 is CASADYRGYTF. CDR3 nucleotides: TGTGCCAGCGCGGACTATCGGGGCTACACCTTC.

Regarding this clone: Other nucleotide sequences from this sample produce the same CDR3. This chain connects TRBV4-3 to TRBJ1-2; D is unclear. V shed 4 bases and J shed 2 bases, with 11 bases lying between them. The germline V gene encodes CDR1 LGHNA and CDR2 YSLEER. This CDR3 spans 14 amino acids. CDR3 nucleotide sequence: TGCGCCAGCAGCCCCTTCCCCGCGAACTATGGCTACACCTTC. Encoded protein: CASSPFPANYGYTF.

The chain employs TRBV5-4 and TRBJ2-3; 8 nucleotides match TRBD1. V dropped 3 bases and J dropped 6; count of bases not matched to a gene: 9. CDR1 is SGHNT, CDR2 YYREEE, per germline (reference sequence). The CDR3 spans 15 residues. CDR3: CASSSAGGAWDTQYF. The CDR3, as DNA: TGTGCCAGCAGCTCAGCAGGGGGCGCTTGGGATACGCAGTATTTT.

Remarks on this clone: Germline is not matched at one junction end, which may reflect a read error. This chain joins TRBV11-3 and TRBJ2-3; a weak D match, TRBD1 (5 bases). CDR3 length: 14 amino acids. Germline values: CDR1 SGHNT, CDR2 YENEEA. The CDR3 region is CASSIDRYTDTQYF. The CDR3 DNA follows: TGTGCCAGCAGCATAGACAGATACACAGATACGCAGTATTTT.

The rearrangement links TRBV30 to TRBJ2-5, with D perhaps matching TRBD2 (6 bases). Germline lookup yields CDR1 GTSNPN and CDR2 SVGIG (reference sequence). The CDR3 consists of 18 residues. Between the trimmed V and J ends, which lost 0 bases and 3 bases, there was a span of 23 bases. Here the CDR3 reads CAWSVGGTERMSKETQYF. The CDR3 nucleotides are TGTGCCTGGAGTGTTGGGGGGACCGAAAGGATGTCTAAAGAGACCCAGTACTTC.

The gene calls are TRBV5-1 and TRBJ1-1; 7 bases match TRBD1. The length of the CDR3 is 15 residues. With 2 bases clipped from V and 1 base from J, the junction kept 5 bases outside the gene matches. From germline, CDR1 is SGHRS and CDR2 YFSETQ. CDR3 DNA sequence: TGCGCCAGCAGCTTTCAGGGGGTGAGGAACACTGAAGCTTTCTTT. Its translation is CASSFQGVRNTEAFF. The full variable domain, in which reference TRBV5-1 and TRBJ1-1 provide the parts outside the CDR3, is KAGVTQTPRYLIKTRGQQVTLSCSPISGHRSVSWYQQTPGQGLQFLFEYFSETQRNKGNFPGRFSGRQFSNSRSEMNVSTLELGDSALYLCASSFQGVRNTEAFFGQGTRLTVV.

The V call is TRBV30, the J call TRBJ2-1; a weak D match, TRBD2 (6 bases). V was cut by 0 bases and J by 4 bases, with 13 bases left in between. Looked up from germline, CDR1 is GTSNPN and CDR2 is SVGIG (reference sequence). This CDR3 is built from 15 residues. CDR3: CAWSVWGEIYNEQFF. The CDR3 DNA reads TGTGCCTGGAGTGTCTGGGGGGAGATATACAATGAGCAGTTCTTC. Full variable domain (missing parts from reference TRBV30 and TRBJ2-1): SQTIHQWPATLVQPVGSPLSLECTVEGTSNPNLYWYRQAAGRGLQLLFYSVGIGQISSEVPQNLSASRPQDRQFILSSKKLLLSDSGFYLCAWSVWGEIYNEQFFGPGTRLTVL.

The chain joins TRBV4-2 to TRBJ1-3; 10 positions agree with TRBD1. The CDR3 contains 16 residues. The ends lost 0 bases at V and 4 bases at J; junction bases unmatched: 3. The germline gives CDR1 LGHNA, CDR2 YNFKEQ. In DNA, the CDR3 is TGTGCCAGCAGCCAAGAAGGACAGGGGGGAGGAAACACCATATATTTT. This encodes CASSQEGQGGGNTIYF.

The V and J genes are TRBV11-1 and TRBJ2-2, with D possibly TRBD1 on 6 matching bases. Per the germline V gene, CDR1 is SGHAT and CDR2 is FQDESV (reference sequence). The CDR3 totals 13 residues. V was cut by 3 bases and J by 7 bases, with 9 bases left in between. The CDR3 loop reads CASSFTGIGELFF. The CDR3 DNA reads as TGTGCCAGCAGCTTCACAGGGATCGGGGAGCTGTTTTTT.

J is TRBJ1-1 and V is TRBV28; D gene ambiguous. CDR1 and CDR2 from the germline V gene are MDHEN and SYDVKM. The CDR3 length is 18 residues. With 3 bases removed from V and 0 bases from J, the gap between germline ends came to 20 bases. In DNA form, the CDR3 reads TGTGCCAGCAGTTTGGGCTTGCGTAGAGGGCGGATGAACACTGAAGCTTTCTTT. This sequence encodes CASSLGLRRGRMNTEAFF.

This clone turned up a few times. The genes are TRBV20-1 and TRBJ1-1; no firm D call. The CDR3 totals 11 residues. Germline CDR1 DFQATT, CDR2 SNEGSKA (reference sequence). The V end lost 4 bases, the J end lost 6 bases, and 9 bases lay between the germline ends. The CDR3 DNA follows: TGCAGTGCTACCCGAGAATCTGAAGCTTTCTTT. This translates into CSATRESEAFF.

The chain is built from TRBV11-2 and TRBJ2-7, with D possibly being TRBD1 (6 bases). The V and J ends lost 3 bases and 4 bases respectively, with 10 bases between them. Germline V gene lookup returns CDR1 SGHAT and CDR2 FQNNGV. The CDR3 totals 13 residues. The DNA of the CDR3 is TGTGCCAGCAGCTTGAGTCAGGGGTACGAGCAGTACTTC. This encodes CASSLSQGYEQYF. Drawing the rest from reference TRBV11-2 and TRBJ2-7, the complete variable domain is EAGVAQSPRYKIIEKRQSVAFWCNPISGHATLYWYQQILGQGPKLLIQFQNNGVVDDSQLPKDRFSAERLKGVDSTLKIQPAKLEDSAVYLCASSLSQGYEQYFGPGTRLTVT.

V and J are TRBV11-3 and TRBJ1-2; 7 nucleotides agree with TRBD1. Trimming at V came to 5 bases and at J to 4 bases, leaving 7 bases not matched to a gene. Germline values: CDR1 SGHNT, CDR2 YENEEA. There are 14 residues in the CDR3. The CDR3 region has the DNA TGTGCCAGCAGCCGAGGGGGCGCAGGCTATGGCTACACCTTC. Translated, it gives CASSRGGAGYGYTF.